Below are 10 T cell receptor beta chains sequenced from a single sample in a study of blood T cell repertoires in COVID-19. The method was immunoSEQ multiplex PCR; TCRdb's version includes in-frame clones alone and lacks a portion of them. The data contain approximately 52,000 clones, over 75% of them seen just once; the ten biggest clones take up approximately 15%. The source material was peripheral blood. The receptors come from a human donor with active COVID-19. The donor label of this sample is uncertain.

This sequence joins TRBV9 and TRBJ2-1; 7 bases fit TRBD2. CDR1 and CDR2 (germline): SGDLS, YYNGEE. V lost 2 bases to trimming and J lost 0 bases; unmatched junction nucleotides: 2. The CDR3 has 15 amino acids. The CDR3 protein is CASSVGGTSYNEQFF. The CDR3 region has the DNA TGTGCCAGCAGCGTCGGGGGGACCTCCTACAATGAGCAGTTCTTC.

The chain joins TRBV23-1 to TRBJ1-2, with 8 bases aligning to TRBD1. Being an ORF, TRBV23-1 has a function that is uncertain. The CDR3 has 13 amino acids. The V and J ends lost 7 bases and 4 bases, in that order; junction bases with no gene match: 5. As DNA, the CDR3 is TGCGCCAGCAATCCCGGGACAGGCTATGGCTACACCTTC. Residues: CASNPGTGYGYTF.

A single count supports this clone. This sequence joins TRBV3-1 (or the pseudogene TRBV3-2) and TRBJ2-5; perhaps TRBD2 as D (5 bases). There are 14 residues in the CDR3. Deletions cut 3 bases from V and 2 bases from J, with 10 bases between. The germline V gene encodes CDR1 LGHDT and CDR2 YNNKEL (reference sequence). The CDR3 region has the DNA TGTGCCAGCAGCCACTTTCGAGGGCAAGAGACCCAGTACTTC. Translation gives CASSHFRGQETQYF.

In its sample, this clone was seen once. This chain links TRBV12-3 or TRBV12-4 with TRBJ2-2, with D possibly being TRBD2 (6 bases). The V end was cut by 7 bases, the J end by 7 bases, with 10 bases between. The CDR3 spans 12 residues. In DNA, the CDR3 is TGTGCCAGCACTTCCGGGAGCGGGGAGCTGTTTTTT. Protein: CASTSGSGELFF.

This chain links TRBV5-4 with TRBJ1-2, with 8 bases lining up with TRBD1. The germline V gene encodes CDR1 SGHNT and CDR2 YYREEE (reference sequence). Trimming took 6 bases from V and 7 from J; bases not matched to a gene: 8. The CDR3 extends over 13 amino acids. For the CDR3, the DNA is TGTGCCAGCACAGAGACAGGGGCAGCTGGCTACACCTTC. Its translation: CASTETGAAGYTF.

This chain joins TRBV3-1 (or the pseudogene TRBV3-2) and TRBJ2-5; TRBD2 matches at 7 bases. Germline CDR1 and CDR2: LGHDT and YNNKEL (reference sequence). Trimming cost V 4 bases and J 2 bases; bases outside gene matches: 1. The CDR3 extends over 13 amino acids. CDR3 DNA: TGTGCCAGCAGCCTGGGACTACAAGAGACCCAGTACTTC. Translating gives CASSLGLQETQYF.

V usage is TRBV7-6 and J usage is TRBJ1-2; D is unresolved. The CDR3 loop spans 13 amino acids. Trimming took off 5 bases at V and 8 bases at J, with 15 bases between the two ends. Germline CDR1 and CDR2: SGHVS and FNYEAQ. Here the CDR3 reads CASSPDPLRGYTF. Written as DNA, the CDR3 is TGTGCCAGCAGCCCCGACCCCTTGAGGGGCTACACCTTC.

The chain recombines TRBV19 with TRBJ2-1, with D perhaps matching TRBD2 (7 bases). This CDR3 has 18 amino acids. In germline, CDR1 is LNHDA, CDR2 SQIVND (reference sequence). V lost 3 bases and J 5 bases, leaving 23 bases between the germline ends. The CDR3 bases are TGTGCCAGTAGTATTTTTCTAGCGGCCGGAAGGGGGAACAATGAGCAGTTCTTC. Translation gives CASSIFLAAGRGNNEQFF.

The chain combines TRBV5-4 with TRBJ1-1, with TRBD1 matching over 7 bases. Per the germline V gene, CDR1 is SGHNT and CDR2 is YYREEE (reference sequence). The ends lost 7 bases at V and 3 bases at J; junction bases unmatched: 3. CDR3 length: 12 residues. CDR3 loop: CASGGTDTEAFF. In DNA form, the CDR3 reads TGTGCCAGCGGCGGGACAGACACTGAAGCTTTCTTT.

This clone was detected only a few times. CDR3 sequence (DNA): TGTGCCAGCAGTGACAGGGACAGGGGAGTCCAGCCCCAGCATTTT. This codes for CASSDRDRGVQPQHF. This sequence joins TRBV2 and TRBJ1-5, with 10 positions matching TRBD1. The CDR3 sequence is 15 residues long. Trimming removed 3 bases from V and 7 bases from J; junction bases left unmatched: 6. CDR1 is SNHLY and CDR2 is FYNNEI in the germline V gene.